Reported below is one TCR beta chain. Trimming left V 6 bases short and J 6 bases short, with 14 bases between. The CDR3 extends over 13 amino acids. Germline lookup yields CDR1 ENHRY and CDR2 SYGVKD. The sample comes from a study of cytotoxic CD8 clonotypes in ibrutinib-treated CLL. Produced via immunoSEQ multiplex PCR; TCRdb's table is partial and in-frame only. Counted here are about 130,000 clones, roughly 85% occurring once; the ten biggest clones make up roughly 2%. The sample in question was PBMCs, obtained after 24 months of ibrutinib treatment. The clonotype comes from a human donor with chronic lymphocytic leukemia. The rearrangement uses TRBV10-3 and TRBJ1-1; no reliable D call. DNA for the CDR3: TGTGCCATCAGCCGAGAGAGGGTTTCTGAAGCTTTCTTT. It codes for CAISRERVSEAFF.